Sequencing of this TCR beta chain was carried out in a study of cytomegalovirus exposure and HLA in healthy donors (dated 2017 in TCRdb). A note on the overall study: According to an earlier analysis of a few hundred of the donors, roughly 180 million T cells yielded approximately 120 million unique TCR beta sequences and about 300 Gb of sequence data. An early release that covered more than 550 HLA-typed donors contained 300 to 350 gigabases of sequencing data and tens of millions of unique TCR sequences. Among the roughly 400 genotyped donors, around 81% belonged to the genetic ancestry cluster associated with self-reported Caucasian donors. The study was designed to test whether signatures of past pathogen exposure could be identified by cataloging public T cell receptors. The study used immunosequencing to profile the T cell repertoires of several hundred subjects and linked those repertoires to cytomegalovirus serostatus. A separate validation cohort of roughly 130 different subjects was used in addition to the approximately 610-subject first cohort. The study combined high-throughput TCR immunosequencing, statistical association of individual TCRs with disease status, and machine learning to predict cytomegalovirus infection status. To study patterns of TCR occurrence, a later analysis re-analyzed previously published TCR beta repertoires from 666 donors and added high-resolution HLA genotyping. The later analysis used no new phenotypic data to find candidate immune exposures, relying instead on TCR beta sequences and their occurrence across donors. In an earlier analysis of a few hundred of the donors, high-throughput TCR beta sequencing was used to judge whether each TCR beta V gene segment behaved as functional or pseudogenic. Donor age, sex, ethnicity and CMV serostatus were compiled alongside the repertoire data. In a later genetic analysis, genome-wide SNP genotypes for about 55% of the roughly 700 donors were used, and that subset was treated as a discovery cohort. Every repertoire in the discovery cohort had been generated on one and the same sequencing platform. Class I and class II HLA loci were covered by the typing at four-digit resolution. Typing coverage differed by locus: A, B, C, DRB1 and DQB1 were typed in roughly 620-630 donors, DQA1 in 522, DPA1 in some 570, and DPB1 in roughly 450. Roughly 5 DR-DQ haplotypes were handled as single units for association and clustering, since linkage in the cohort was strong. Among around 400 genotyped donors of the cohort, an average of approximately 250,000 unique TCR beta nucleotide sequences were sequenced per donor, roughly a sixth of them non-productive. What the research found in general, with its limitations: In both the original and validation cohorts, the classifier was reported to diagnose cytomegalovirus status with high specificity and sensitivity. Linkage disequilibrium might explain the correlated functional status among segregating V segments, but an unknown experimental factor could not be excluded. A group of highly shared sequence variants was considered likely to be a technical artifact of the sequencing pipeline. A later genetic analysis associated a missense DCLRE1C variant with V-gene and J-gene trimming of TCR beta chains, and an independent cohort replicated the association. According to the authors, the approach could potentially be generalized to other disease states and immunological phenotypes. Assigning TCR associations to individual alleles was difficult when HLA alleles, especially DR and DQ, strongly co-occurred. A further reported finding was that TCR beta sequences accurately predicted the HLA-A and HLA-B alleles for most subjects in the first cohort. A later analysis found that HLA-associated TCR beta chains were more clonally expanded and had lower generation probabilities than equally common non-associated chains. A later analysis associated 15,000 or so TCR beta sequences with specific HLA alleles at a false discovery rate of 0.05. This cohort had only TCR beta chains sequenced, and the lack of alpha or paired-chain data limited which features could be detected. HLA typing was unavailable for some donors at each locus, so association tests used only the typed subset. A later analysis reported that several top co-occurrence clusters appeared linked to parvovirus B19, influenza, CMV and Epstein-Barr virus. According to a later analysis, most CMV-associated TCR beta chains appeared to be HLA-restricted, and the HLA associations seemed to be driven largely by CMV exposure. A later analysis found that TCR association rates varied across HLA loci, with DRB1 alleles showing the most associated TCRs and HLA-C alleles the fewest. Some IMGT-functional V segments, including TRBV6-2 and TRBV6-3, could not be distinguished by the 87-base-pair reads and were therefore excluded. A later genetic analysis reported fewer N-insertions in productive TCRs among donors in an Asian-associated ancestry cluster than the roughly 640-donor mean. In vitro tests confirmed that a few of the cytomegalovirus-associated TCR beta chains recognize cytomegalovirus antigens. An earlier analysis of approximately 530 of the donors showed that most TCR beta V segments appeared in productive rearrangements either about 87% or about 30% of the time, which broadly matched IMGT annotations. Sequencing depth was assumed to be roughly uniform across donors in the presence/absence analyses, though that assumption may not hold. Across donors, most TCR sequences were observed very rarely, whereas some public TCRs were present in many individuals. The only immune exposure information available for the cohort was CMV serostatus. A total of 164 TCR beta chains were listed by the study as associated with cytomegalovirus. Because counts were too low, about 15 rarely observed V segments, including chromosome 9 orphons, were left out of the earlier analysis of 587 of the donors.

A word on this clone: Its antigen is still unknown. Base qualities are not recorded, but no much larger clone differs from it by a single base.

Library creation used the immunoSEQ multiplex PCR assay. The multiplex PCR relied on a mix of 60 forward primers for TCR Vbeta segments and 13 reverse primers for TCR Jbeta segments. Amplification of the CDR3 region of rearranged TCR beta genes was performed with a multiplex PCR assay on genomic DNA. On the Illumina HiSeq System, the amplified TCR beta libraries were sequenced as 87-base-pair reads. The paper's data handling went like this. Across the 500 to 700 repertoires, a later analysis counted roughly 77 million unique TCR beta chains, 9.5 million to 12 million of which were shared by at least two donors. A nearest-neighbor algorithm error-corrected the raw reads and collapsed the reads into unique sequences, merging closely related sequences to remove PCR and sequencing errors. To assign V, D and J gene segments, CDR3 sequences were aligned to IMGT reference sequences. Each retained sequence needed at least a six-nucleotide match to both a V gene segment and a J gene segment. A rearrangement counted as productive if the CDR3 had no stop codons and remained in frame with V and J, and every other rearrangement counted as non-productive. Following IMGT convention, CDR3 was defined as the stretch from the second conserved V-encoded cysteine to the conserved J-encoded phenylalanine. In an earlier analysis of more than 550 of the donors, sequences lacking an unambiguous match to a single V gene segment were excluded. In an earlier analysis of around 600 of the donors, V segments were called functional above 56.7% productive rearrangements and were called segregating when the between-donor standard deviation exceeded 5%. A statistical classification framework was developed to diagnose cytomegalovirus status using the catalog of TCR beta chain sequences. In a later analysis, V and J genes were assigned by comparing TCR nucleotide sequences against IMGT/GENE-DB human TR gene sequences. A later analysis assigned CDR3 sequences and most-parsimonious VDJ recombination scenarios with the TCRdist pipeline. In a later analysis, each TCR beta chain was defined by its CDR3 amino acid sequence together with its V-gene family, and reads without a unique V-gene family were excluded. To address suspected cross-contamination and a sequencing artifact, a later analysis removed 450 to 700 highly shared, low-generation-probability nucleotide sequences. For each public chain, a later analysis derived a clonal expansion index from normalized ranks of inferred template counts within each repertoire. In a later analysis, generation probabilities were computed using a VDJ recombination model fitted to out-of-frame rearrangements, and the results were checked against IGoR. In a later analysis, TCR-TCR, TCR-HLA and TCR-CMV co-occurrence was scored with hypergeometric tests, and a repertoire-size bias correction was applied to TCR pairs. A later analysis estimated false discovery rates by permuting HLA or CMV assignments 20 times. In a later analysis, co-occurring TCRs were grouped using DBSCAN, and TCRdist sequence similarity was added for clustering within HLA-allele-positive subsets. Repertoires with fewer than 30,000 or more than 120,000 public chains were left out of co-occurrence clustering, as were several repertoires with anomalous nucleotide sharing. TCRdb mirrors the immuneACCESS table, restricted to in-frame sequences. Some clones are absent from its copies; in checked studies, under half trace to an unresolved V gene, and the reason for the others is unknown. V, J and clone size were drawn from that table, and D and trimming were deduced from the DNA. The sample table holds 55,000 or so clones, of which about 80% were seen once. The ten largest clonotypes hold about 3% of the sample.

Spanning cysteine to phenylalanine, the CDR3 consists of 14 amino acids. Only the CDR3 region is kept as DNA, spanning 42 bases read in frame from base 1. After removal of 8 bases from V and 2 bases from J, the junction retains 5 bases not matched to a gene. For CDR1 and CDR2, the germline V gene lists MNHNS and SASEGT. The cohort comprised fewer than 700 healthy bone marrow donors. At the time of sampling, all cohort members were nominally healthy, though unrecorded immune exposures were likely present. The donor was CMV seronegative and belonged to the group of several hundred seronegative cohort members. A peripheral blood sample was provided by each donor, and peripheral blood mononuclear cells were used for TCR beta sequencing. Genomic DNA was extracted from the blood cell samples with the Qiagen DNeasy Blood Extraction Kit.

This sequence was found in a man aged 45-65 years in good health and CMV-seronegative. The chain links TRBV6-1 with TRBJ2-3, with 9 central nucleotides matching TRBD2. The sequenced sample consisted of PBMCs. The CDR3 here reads CASPSGENTDTQYF. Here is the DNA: TGTGCCAGCCCTAGCGGGGAGAACACAGATACGCAGTATTTT.